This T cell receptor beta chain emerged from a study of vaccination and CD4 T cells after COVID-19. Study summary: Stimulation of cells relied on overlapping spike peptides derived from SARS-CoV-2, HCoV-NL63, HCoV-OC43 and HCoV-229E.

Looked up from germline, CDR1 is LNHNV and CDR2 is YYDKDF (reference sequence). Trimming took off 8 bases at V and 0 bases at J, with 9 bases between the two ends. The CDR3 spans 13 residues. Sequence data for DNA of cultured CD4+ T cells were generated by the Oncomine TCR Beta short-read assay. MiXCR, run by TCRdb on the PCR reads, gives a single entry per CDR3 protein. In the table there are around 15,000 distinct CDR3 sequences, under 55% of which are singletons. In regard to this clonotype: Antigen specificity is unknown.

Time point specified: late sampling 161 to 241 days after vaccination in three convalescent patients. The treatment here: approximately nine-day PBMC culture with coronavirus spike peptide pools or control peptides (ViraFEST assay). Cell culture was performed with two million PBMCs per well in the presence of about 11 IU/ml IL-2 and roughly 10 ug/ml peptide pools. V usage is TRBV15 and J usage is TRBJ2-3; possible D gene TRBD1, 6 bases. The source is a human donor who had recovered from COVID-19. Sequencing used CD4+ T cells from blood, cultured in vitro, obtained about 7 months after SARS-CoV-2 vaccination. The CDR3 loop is CATRQASTDTQYF. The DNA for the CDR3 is TGTGCCACCCGACAGGCCAGCACAGATACGCAGTATTTT. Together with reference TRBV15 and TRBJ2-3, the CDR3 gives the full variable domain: DAMVIQNPRYQVTQFGKPVTLSCSQTLNHNVMYWYQQKSSQAPKLLFHYYDKDFNNEADTPDNFQSRRPNTSFCFLDIRSPGLGDTAMYLCATRQASTDTQYFGPGTRLTVL.